Reported below is one TCR beta chain. The germline V gene has CDR1 WNHNN and CDR2 SYGVQD (reference sequence). Unmatched junction bases numbered 2, after V lost 1 base and J lost 6 bases. The CDR3 is 14 residues long. The sample belongs to a study of tumor-infiltrating lymphocytes in localized non-small cell lung cancer. Sequencing was performed with immunoSEQ multiplex PCR; in TCRdb, only in-frame clones are kept and a portion is missing. The sample comprises around 17,000 clones, around 81% of which are singletons, and around a tenth rests with the top ten. The chain has TRBV10-1 and TRBJ2-1; 8 bases line up with TRBD2. This sequence was found in a human donor with non-small cell lung cancer. The specimen was uninvolved lung tissue not adjacent to the tumor. CDR3 in DNA: TGCGCCAGCAGTGAGTTTAGCGGGGTCAATGAGCAGTTCTTC. This gives the protein CASSEFSGVNEQFF.